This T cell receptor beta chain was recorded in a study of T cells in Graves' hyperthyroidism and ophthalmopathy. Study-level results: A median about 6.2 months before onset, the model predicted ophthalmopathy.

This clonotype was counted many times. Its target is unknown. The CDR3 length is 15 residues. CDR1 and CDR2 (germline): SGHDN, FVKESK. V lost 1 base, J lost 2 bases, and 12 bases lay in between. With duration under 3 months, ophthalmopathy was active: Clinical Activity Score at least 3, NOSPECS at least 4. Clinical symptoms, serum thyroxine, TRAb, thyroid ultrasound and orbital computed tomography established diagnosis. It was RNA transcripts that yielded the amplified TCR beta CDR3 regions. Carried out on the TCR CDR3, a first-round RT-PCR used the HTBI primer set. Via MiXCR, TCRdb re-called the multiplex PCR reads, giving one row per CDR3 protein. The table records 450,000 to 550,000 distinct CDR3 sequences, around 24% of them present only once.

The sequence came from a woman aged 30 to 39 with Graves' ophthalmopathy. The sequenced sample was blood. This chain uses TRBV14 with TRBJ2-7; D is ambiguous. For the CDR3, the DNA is TGTGCCAGCAGCCAAGCGATCGACGGCGCCTACGAGCAGTACTTC. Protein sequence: CASSQAIDGAYEQYF.